These T cell receptor beta chains were read from a single sample in a study of blood T cell repertoires in COVID-19. Method: immunoSEQ multiplex PCR; TCRdb's copy keeps in-frame clones and lacks some. The sample comprises a few hundred thousand clones, more than 65% of which are singletons, and about 1.4% rests with the top ten. Material: peripheral blood. These receptors all come from a woman aged 40 to 50 who had recovered from COVID-19. CDR3s include the opening cysteine and the closing phenylalanine or tryptophan. Fields, in order: clone size, D gene, J gene, V gene, CDR3 protein, CDR3 DNA. The D gene is left open where the match is weak. Rows may omit the clone size; those that give it use once, few, many or a size class.

- TRBD1 TRBJ2-5 TRBV5-1 CASSQGTGGQETQYF TGCGCCAGCAGTCAGGGGACAGGAGGGCAAGAGACCCAGTACTTC
- - TRBJ1-5 TRBV7-2 CASSPPGDSNQPQHF TGTGCCAGCAGCCCCCCCGGGGATAGCAATCAGCCCCAGCATTTT
once - TRBJ1-1 TRBV27 CASSVTVNTEAFF TGTGCCAGCAGTGTGACAGTGAACACTGAAGCTTTCTTT
- - TRBJ2-2 TRBV10-3 CAISDQPGVETGELFF TGTGCCATCAGTGATCAGCCAGGGGTTGAGACCGGGGAGCTGTTTTTT
- - TRBJ2-5 TRBV19 CASSIFGTAQETQYF TGTGCCAGTAGTATTTTTGGGACTGCCCAAGAGACCCAGTACTTC
- TRBD1 TRBJ2-7 TRBV28 CASSATGSYEQYF TGTGCCAGCAGTGCGACAGGGTCCTACGAGCAGTACTTC
- - TRBJ2-5 TRBV28 CASSSAGSQETQYF TGTGCCAGCAGTTCGGCAGGCAGCCAAGAGACCCAGTACTTC
- - TRBJ1-1 TRBV28 CASCPSGENTEAFF TGTGCCAGCTGCCCGTCCGGGGAAAACACTGAAGCTTTCTTT
- - TRBJ1-5 TRBV5-5 CASSRLGGLNQPQHF TGTGCCAGCAGCAGATTGGGGGGGCTGAATCAGCCCCAGCATTTT
- TRBD1 TRBJ1-1 TRBV7-6 CASSLGTGGKVLNTEAFF TGTGCCAGCAGCTTGGGCACAGGGGGGAAGGTCTTGAACACTGAAGCTTTCTTT
- - TRBJ2-3 TRBV6-2/TRBV6-3 CASSHAISTDTQYF TGTGCCAGCAGCCACGCTATATCCACAGATACGCAGTATTTT
once - TRBJ2-7 TRBV28 CAVGPYEQYF TGTGCCGTGGGCCCGTACGAGCAGTACTTC
few - TRBJ1-3 TRBV14 CASRPAGAGNTIYF TGTGCCAGCAGACCCGCGGGTGCTGGAAACACCATATATTTT
few TRBD1 TRBJ1-1 TRBV2 CASSGDSQAFF TGTGCCAGCAGTGGGGACAGCCAAGCTTTCTTT
- - TRBJ1-3 TRBV3-1/TRBV3-2 CASSHMGNTIYF TGTGCCAGCAGCCACATGGGAAACACCATATATTTT
once - TRBJ2-3 TRBV4-3 CASSQDPLGHDSTDTQYF TGCGCCAGCAGCCAGGACCCTTTGGGACACGATAGCACAGATACGCAGTATTTT
- TRBD1 TRBJ1-6 TRBV4-3 CASSRTGSNSPLHF TGCGCCAGCAGCCGGACAGGCAGCAATTCACCCCTCCACTTT
- TRBD1 TRBJ2-3 TRBV7-8 CASSNDIQGAVDTQYF TGTGCCAGCAGCAACGACATACAGGGGGCAGTAGATACGCAGTATTTT
- - TRBJ2-2 TRBV18 CASSPQTGRNTGELFF TGTGCCAGCTCACCACAAACAGGAAGAAACACCGGGGAGCTGTTTTTT
- - TRBJ1-1 TRBV30 CAWSKQGDTEAFF TGTGCCTGGTCGAAACAGGGCGACACTGAAGCTTTCTTT
once - TRBJ1-2 TRBV4-3 CASSQGRDYGYTF TGCGCCAGCAGCCAAGGGCGGGACTATGGCTACACCTTC
once - TRBJ1-2 TRBV19 CASSSPGARRPSSYTF TGTGCCAGTAGTTCCCCAGGGGCACGCCGCCCCTCGAGCTACACCTTC
- TRBD2 TRBJ2-7 TRBV27 CASSYGTSGGLYEQYF TGTGCCAGCAGTTACGGGACTAGCGGGGGCCTATACGAGCAGTACTTC
- - TRBJ1-2 TRBV12-3/TRBV12-4 CASSRQAYGYTF TGTGCCAGCAGCAGACAGGCCTATGGCTACACCTTC
- TRBD1 TRBJ1-5 TRBV28 CASSTGGEGNQPQHF TGTGCCAGCAGCACAGGGGGCGAGGGCAATCAGCCCCAGCATTTT
- TRBD2 TRBJ2-5 TRBV20-1 CRGGDRETQYF TGCAGGGGGGGGGACCGCGAGACCCAGTACTTC
- - TRBJ2-7 TRBV7-9 CASSSGGRGSYEQYF TGTGCCAGCAGCTCGGGAGGCAGGGGCTCCTACGAGCAGTACTTC
once - TRBJ2-1 TRBV13 CASSSRDWGNNEQFF TGTGCCAGCAGCTCCCGGGACTGGGGTAACAATGAGCAGTTCTTC
- TRBD1 TRBJ2-7 TRBV5-6 CASSFWDSYEQYF TGTGCCAGCAGCTTCTGGGACAGCTACGAGCAGTACTTC
- - TRBJ2-7 TRBV11-3 CASSFSQDYEQYF TGTGCCAGCAGCTTTTCACAGGACTACGAGCAGTACTTC